The 22 T cell receptor beta chains in this list originate from one sample, sequenced in a study of response to subunit inactivated influenza vaccine. TCRdb redid the calling of the RT-PCR reads with MiXCR, one entry per CDR3 protein. The sample consists of about 540,000 distinct CDR3 sequences, under 30% of them appearing once. The sample was also reused in another study, on T cells expressing NK-cell markers. As that report states: 5'RACE template switching with UMIs produced the TCR beta cDNA.

The sequencing used CD4+ T cells sorted from PBMCs, collected 11 to 12 days after vaccination. The receptors derive from a man aged 50 or older who received an inactivated influenza vaccine.

V gene TRBV3-1 combines with J gene TRBJ2-2; a weak D match, TRBD2 (6 bases). Trimming took off 4 bases at V and 3 bases at J, with 12 bases between the two ends. Germline V gene sequence: CDR1 LGHDT, CDR2 YNNKEL (reference sequence). CDR3 length: 15 amino acids. In DNA, the CDR3 is TGTGCCAGCAGCCCGGGGGACCGTTACACCGGGGAGCTGTTTTTT. Its translation: CASSPGDRYTGELFF.

The chain uses TRBV10-3 and TRBJ2-7; D is possibly TRBD1 (5 bases). The CDR3 is 15 residues long. Deletions cut 6 bases from V and 1 base from J, with 16 bases between. CDR1 is ENHRY, CDR2 SYGVKD, per germline. DNA for the CDR3: TGTGCCATCAGCAACAGGTCCCGTGCTTCCTACGAGCAGTACTTC. It is translated as CAISNRSRASYEQYF.

This clonotype showed up just a few times. This chain's CDR3 is CSAQTSGRDNNEQFF. CDR3 DNA sequence: TGCAGTGCTCAGACTAGCGGGAGGGATAACAATGAGCAGTTCTTC. The chain recombines TRBV20-1 with TRBJ2-1; 14 nucleotides align to TRBD2. The V gene's germline CDR1 is DFQATT and CDR2 SNEGSKA (reference sequence). V lost 5 bases to trimming and J lost 5 bases; unmatched junction nucleotides: 5. This CDR3 comprises 15 residues.

The V gene is TRBV4-1, the J gene TRBJ2-3, with unresolved D. The ends were cut back, 0 bases at V and 1 base at J, with 11 bases in the middle. The CDR3 covers 16 residues. Germline CDR1 is MGHRA and CDR2 is YSYEKL. The CDR3 sequence is CASSQDGNSRTDTQYF. CDR3 nucleotide sequence: TGCGCCAGCAGCCAAGATGGAAACTCACGCACAGATACGCAGTATTTT.

The chain recombines TRBV25-1 with TRBJ1-5; D possibly corresponds to TRBD1 (5 bases). This CDR3 region has 14 residues. CDR1 is MGHDK and CDR2 is SYGVNS in the germline V gene. The germline V and J ends were trimmed by 3 bases and 7 bases, with 13 bases remaining between them. For the CDR3, the DNA is TGTGCCAGCAGTGATCCGGGGGTGAGCCAGCCCCAGCATTTT. This gives the protein CASSDPGVSQPQHF.

The chain has TRBV11-2 and TRBJ2-6; D is possibly TRBD1 (5 bases). This CDR3 region has 13 residues. V shed 8 bases and J shed 3 bases, with 8 bases lying between them. Germline V lookup: CDR1 SGHAT, CDR2 FQNNGV. The CDR3 region has the DNA TGTGCCAGCGGCAGGGATGGGGCCAACGTCCTGACTTTC. This translates into CASGRDGANVLTF.

The DNA for the CDR3 is TGCGCCAGCAGCCCTCGGGCGGGAGAAACAGATACGCAGTATTTT. Residues: CASSPRAGETDTQYF. The chain is built from TRBV4-3 and TRBJ2-3, with 7 bases fitting TRBD2. This CDR3 is 15 amino acids long. V was clipped by 4 bases and J by 3 bases; unmatched bases: 7. Germline CDR1 and CDR2: LGHNA and YSLEER.

As for this clonotype: This may come from a read error, since a much larger clone is one base off. The V gene is TRBV6-2 or TRBV6-3, the J gene TRBJ1-6, with TRBD1 as a possible D gene (6 bases). The CDR3 covers 14 residues. Germline CDR1 is MNHEY and CDR2 is SVGEGT. The CDR3 coding sequence is TGTGACAGCAGCTTGGACAGCTATAATTCACCCCTCCACTTT. Residues: CDSSLDSYNSPLHF.

The V gene is TRBV7-9, the J gene TRBJ1-1, with D tentatively TRBD1 (5 bases). V lost 3 bases to trimming and J lost 1 base, with 9 bases between them. Germline CDR1 reads SEHNR; CDR2 reads FQNEAQ (reference sequence). This CDR3 region has 14 residues. In DNA form, the CDR3 reads TGTGCCAGCAGCTTCCAGGGACCGAACACTGAAGCTTTCTTT. It specifies CASSFQGPNTEAFF.

V gene TRBV29-1 combines with J gene TRBJ2-3; the D gene could be TRBD1 or TRBD2 (6 bases each). Germline CDR1 is SQVTM and CDR2 is ANQGSEA. The V and J ends lost 7 bases and 3 bases respectively, with 20 bases between them. This CDR3 is built from 15 residues. The CDR3 DNA follows: TGCAGCGGAAACTCGTGGGGGGCGCCGACAGATACGCAGTATTTT. This gives the protein CSGNSWGAPTDTQYF.

The table lists this clonotype with a few counts. The CDR3 reads CASSPPSVNTEAFF. DNA of the CDR3: TGTGCCAGCTCACCCCCCTCGGTGAACACTGAAGCTTTCTTT. The chain is built from TRBV18 and TRBJ1-1, with no clear D. Germline V lookup: CDR1 KGHSH, CDR2 LQKENI. The CDR3 covers 14 residues. The germline V and J ends were trimmed by 3 bases and 0 bases, with 8 bases remaining between them.

This clonotype was detected many times. The CDR3 is CASSLAPSGRAKNEQFF. CDR3 sequence (DNA): TGTGCCAGCAGCTTAGCTCCTAGCGGGAGGGCCAAAAATGAGCAGTTCTTC. The chain carries TRBV7-2 and TRBJ2-1; 12 nucleotides line up with TRBD2. Trimming cost V 0 bases and J 7 bases; bases outside gene matches: 7. Germline V gene lookup returns CDR1 SGHTA and CDR2 FQGNSA. The CDR3 loop spans 17 amino acids. Full variable domain (rest looked up from reference TRBV7-2 and TRBJ2-1): GAGVSQSPSNKVTEKGKDVELRCDPISGHTALYWYRQSLGQGLEFLIYFQGNSAPDKSGLPSDRFSAERTGGSVSTLTIQRTQQEDSAVYLCASSLAPSGRAKNEQFFGPGTRLTVL.

The CDR3 sequence is CASRRGGLGNTIYF. The CDR3 nucleotides are TGTGCCAGCCGTCGCGGGGGTCTTGGAAACACCATATATTTT. V and J are TRBV27 and TRBJ1-3; TRBD1 is a possible D gene (5 bases). The CDR3 is made up of 14 amino acids. Germline lookup yields CDR1 MNHEY and CDR2 SMNVEV (reference sequence). The V gene lost 8 bases and the J gene lost 3 bases, with 14 bases spanning the gap.

This chain joins TRBV6-1 and TRBJ1-1; D possibly corresponds to TRBD1 (6 bases). The CDR3 extends over 13 amino acids. Germline lookup yields CDR1 MNHNS and CDR2 SASEGT. Trimming cost V 5 bases and J 7 bases, with 14 bases left between them. The CDR3 region is CASSRTGMVEAFF. The CDR3 region has the DNA TGTGCCAGCAGTCGAACAGGGATGGTTGAAGCTTTCTTT.

Remarks on this clonotype: The CDR3 carries no conserved terminal phenylalanine or tryptophan, so it likely arises from a read error. The chain is built from TRBV5-1 and TRBJ2-1, with TRBD2 matching over 14 bases. Germline lookup yields CDR1 SGHRS and CDR2 YFSETQ. Losses at the gene ends were 0 bases for V and 4 bases for J; bases not matched to a gene: 0. This CDR3 is built from 16 residues. The CDR3 spells CASSLGTSGGYNEQFL. The CDR3 DNA sequence: TGCGCCAGCAGCTTGGGGACTAGCGGGGGGTACAATGAGCAGTTCTTG.

The rearrangement links TRBV11-2 to TRBJ2-6; no reliable D call. The CDR3 consists of 15 residues. Trimming left V 5 bases short and J 2 bases short, with 10 bases between. Germline V CDR1 and CDR2: SGHAT, FQNNGV. The CDR3 DNA sequence: TGTGCCAGCAGCCCCGCAATTGCTGGGGCCAACGTCCTGACTTTC. It is translated as CASSPAIAGANVLTF.

The chain carries TRBV7-2 and TRBJ2-3, with D perhaps TRBD1 (7 bases). The CDR3 consists of 15 residues. V lost 2 bases to trimming and J lost 5 bases, with 14 bases between them. Germline CDR1 reads SGHTA; CDR2 reads FQGNSA. For the CDR3, the DNA is TGTGCCAGCAGCTTAAATCCAGGGGGGATAGATACGCAGTATTTT. Its translation: CASSLNPGGIDTQYF.

The J gene is TRBJ2-1, the V gene TRBV5-6; TRBD2 aligns across 8 bases. V trimming: 3 bases; J trimming: 0 bases; junction bases outside the gene matches: 11. This CDR3 has 18 residues. Germline V gene data show CDR1 as SGHDT and CDR2 as YYEEEE. CDR3 nucleotide sequence: TGTGCCAGCAGCTCAGTGTCCCTTAGCGGGGTCTCCTACAATGAGCAGTTCTTC. This encodes CASSSVSLSGVSYNEQFF.

As to this clonotype: Since a much larger clone is just one base distant, this may be a read error. V is TRBV7-2 and J is TRBJ2-5, with D maybe TRBD1 (5 bases). CDR1 SGHTA and CDR2 FQGNSA come from the germline V gene. This CDR3 spans 15 amino acids. Here the CDR3 DNA reads TGTGCCTGCAGCTTAGGAATGGGGCGGTCCGAGACCCAGTACTTC. This codes for CACSLGMGRSETQYF. Drawing the rest from reference TRBV7-2 and TRBJ2-5, the complete variable domain is GAGVSQSPSNKVTEKGKDVELRCDPISGHTALYWYRQSLGQGLEFLIYFQGNSAPDKSGLPSDRFSAERTGGSVSTLTIQRTQQEDSAVYLCACSLGMGRSETQYFGPGTRLLVL.

This clonotype was found many times. The V gene is TRBV5-1, the J gene TRBJ2-5; 9 bases are shared with TRBD1. The CDR3 covers 14 residues. Per the germline V gene, CDR1 is SGHRS and CDR2 is YFSETQ. The ends lost 4 bases at V and 2 bases at J; junction bases unmatched: 3. Here the CDR3 DNA reads TGCGCCAGCAGCATAGGACAGGGGCAAGAGACCCAGTACTTC. It encodes CASSIGQGQETQYF.

The chain links TRBV5-1 to TRBJ2-7; a possible D gene is TRBD1 (5 bases). Germline lookup yields CDR1 SGHRS and CDR2 YFSETQ. Between the trimmed V and J ends, which lost 4 bases and 5 bases, there was a span of 16 bases. The CDR3 is made up of 14 amino acids. CDR3 sequence reads: CASSLGSAGNEQYF. The CDR3, as DNA: TGCGCCAGCAGCCTGGGTTCCGCAGGGAACGAGCAGTACTTC.

The J gene is TRBJ1-2, the V gene TRBV4-1; 7 bases match TRBD1. Trimming at V came to 3 bases and at J to 4 bases, leaving 11 bases not matched to a gene. The CDR3 loop spans 16 amino acids. Germline V gene lookup returns CDR1 MGHRA and CDR2 YSYEKL. The CDR3 nucleotides read TGCGCCAGCAGCCAGGCCGAGGGGGCCTCCACCTATGGCTACACCTTC. Translating gives CASSQAEGASTYGYTF.